This T cell receptor (beta chain) was identified in a study of Ad26.COV2.S vaccination and SARS-CoV-2 variants. Stated treatment: roughly 18 received Ad26.COV2.S at low or high dose, single or two shots; 5 received placebo; per-sample allocation not given. Material that was analyzed had been drawn on day 63 after the first vaccine or placebo injection. In the vaccine, an Ad26 vector expressed the SARS-CoV-2 spike of the Wuhan strain. From germline, CDR1 is SQVTM and CDR2 ANQGSEA. This CDR3 has 11 amino acids. V shed 3 bases and J shed 7 bases, with 9 bases lying between them. The data were produced by immunoSEQ multiplex PCR, yet TCRdb's version contains in-frame clones alone and is incomplete. Here the sample spans under 550,000 clones, around nine tenths being singletons.

The chain combines TRBV29-1 with TRBJ2-5; D perhaps matches TRBD1 (5 bases). Here the sequenced sample was peripheral blood, taken in a trial of Ad26.COV2.S vaccine versus placebo. The clonotype was recovered from a person aged 18-65 years who received the Ad26.COV2.S COVID-19 vaccine or a placebo. The CDR3 region is CSVDDTGTQYF. The CDR3 DNA is TGCAGCGTTGACGATACAGGGACCCAGTACTTC.